Listed below are T cell receptor beta chains from one sample, sequenced in a study of CD4 T cells in relation to SARS-CoV-2 and coronaviruses. The antigens for these receptors are not known. Produced via immunoSEQ multiplex PCR; TCRdb's table is partial and in-frame only. This sample has 9,500 to 15,000 clones, with about 78% found just once. Material: CD4+ T cells from PBMCs, cultured in vitro. The origin of the receptors is a human donor in good health. The CDR3 runs from the conserved cysteine through the conserved F or W. The order of the fields is J gene, CDR3 length, clone size, V gene, D gene, CDR3 protein, CDR3 DNA. The D gene is left open where the match is weak. Expanded clones are given a class, and other clones once, few, many or no size at all.

TRBJ2-5	14	.	TRBV7-9	.	CASSLAGSGETQYF	TGTGCCAGCAGCTTAGCGGGATCGGGAGAGACCCAGTACTTC
TRBJ2-7	15	.	TRBV20-1	TRBD1	CSASNRDRASYEQYF	TGCAGTGCTAGTAATCGGGACAGGGCCTCCTACGAGCAGTACTTC
TRBJ2-5	13	few	TRBV7-2	.	CASRGSGKETQYF	TGTGCCAGCCGTGGCAGCGGTAAAGAGACCCAGTACTTC
TRBJ1-3	15	.	TRBV11-2	TRBD1	CASSSQGAAGNTIYF	TGTGCCAGCAGTTCCCAGGGGGCGGCTGGAAACACCATATATTTT
TRBJ2-5	11	.	TRBV20-1	.	CSARGRETQYF	TGCAGTGCAAGAGGCCGGGAGACCCAGTACTTC
TRBJ2-4	13	.	TRBV12-3/TRBV12-4	TRBD1	CASRENRQGTQYF	TGTGCCAGCAGAGAAAACCGACAGGGGACTCAGTACTTC
TRBJ2-2	19	.	TRBV3-1/TRBV3-2	.	CASSQDLRTSMGVLGELFF	TGTGCCAGCAGCCAAGATCTACGGACGAGCATGGGGGTTCTCGGGGAGCTGTTTTTT
TRBJ2-7	12	.	TRBV5-1	TRBD2	CASSTSGYEQYF	TGCGCCAGCAGCACTAGCGGCTACGAGCAGTACTTC
TRBJ1-5	11	.	TRBV2	.	CASSVSNPQHF	TGTGCCAGCAGTGTTAGCAATCCCCAGCATTTT
TRBJ1-1	15	.	TRBV7-2	TRBD1	CASSPAGTGGTEAFF	TGTGCCAGCAGCCCCGCCGGGACAGGGGGCACTGAAGCTTTCTTT
TRBJ2-2	15	.	TRBV4-3	.	CASSQDLVRTGELFF	TGCGCCAGCAGCCAAGATCTGGTGAGGACCGGGGAGCTGTTTTTT
TRBJ2-5	16	few	TRBV7-2	TRBD1	CASSPRAGQGWETQYF	TGTGCCAGCAGCCCCAGGGCAGGACAGGGGTGGGAGACCCAGTACTTC
TRBJ2-3	13	.	TRBV28	.	CASSLLGADTQYF	TGTGCCAGCAGTTTACTAGGAGCAGATACGCAGTATTTT
TRBJ2-4	16	.	TRBV4-2	TRBD2	CASSQDWTSGSNIQYF	TGTGCCAGCAGCCAAGATTGGACTAGCGGGTCTAACATTCAGTACTTC
TRBJ2-3	15	.	TRBV9	TRBD1	CASSVVGQATDTQYF	TGTGCCAGCAGCGTAGTGGGACAGGCCACAGATACGCAGTATTTT
TRBJ2-3	14	.	TRBV7-3	.	CASSVGLGGGTQYF	TGTGCCAGCAGCGTAGGTTTAGGCGGAGGTACGCAGTATTTT
TRBJ2-1	15	.	TRBV7-9	TRBD2	CASRPGGFAYNEQFF	TGTGCCAGTAGGCCGGGGGGGTTCGCCTACAATGAGCAGTTCTTC
TRBJ2-5	11	.	TRBV20-1	.	CSARSRETQYF	TGCAGTGCTAGATCGAGGGAGACCCAGTACTTC
TRBJ1-1	14	.	TRBV6-5	TRBD1	CASRPDAGGTEAFF	TGTGCCAGCAGGCCGGATGCAGGGGGCACTGAAGCTTTCTTT
TRBJ1-4	14	once	TRBV3-1/TRBV3-2	.	CASSQEGSNEKLFF	TGTGCCAGCAGCCAAGAGGGGTCTAATGAAAAACTGTTTTTT
TRBJ2-1	17	few	TRBV7-8	TRBD2	CASSLFRASGGRNEQFF	TGTGCCAGCAGCTTATTTCGAGCCAGCGGGGGGAGGAATGAGCAGTTCTTC